These T cell receptor beta chains were read from a single sample in a study of high-grade serous ovarian cancer treatment subgroups. Profiled with immunoSEQ multiplex PCR; TCRdb holds only in-frame clones, not every one. The table shows about 3,900 clones, with 70% to 85% occurring only once. Sequenced material: tumor tissue. These receptors originate from a human donor with high-grade serous ovarian cancer. CDR3s include the opening cysteine and the closing phenylalanine or tryptophan. D genes are given only for firm matches. A clone size is listed for some rows: how often the clone was seen (once, few, many), or a class if it is expanded.

>TRBD2|-|TRBJ2-1|TRBV5-1
TGCGCCAGCAGCTTGGCGGGGGGGGTCGAGCAGTTCTTC
CASSLAGGVEQFF
>-|-|TRBJ2-1|TRBV5-4
TGTGCCAGCAGCTTCCGGGACAATGAGCAGTTCTTC
CASSFRDNEQFF
>-|-|TRBJ2-7|TRBV29-1
TGCAGCGTTGGGACCACAGGGACCTACGAGCAGTACTTC
CSVGTTGTYEQYF
>-|-|TRBJ2-4|TRBV9
TGTGCCAGGGGGCCACGCGAGGCCAAAAACATTCAGTACTTC
CARGPREAKNIQYF
>-|-|TRBJ2-3|TRBV5-1
TGCGCCAGCACCATACTCGGAGTGGGCGGCACAGATACGCAGTATTTT
CASTILGVGGTDTQYF
>TRBD1|-|TRBJ1-1|TRBV5-6
TGTGCCAGCAGCACAGGACAGGGGAAGGTGTTCTTTCGTTGGACTGAAGCTTTCTTT
CASSTGQGKVFFRWTEAFF
>-|-|TRBJ2-3|TRBV14
TGTGCCAGCAGCCACCTCTCAGGGGGGGGTTCAGATACGCAGTATTTT
CASSHLSGGGSDTQYF
>-|-|TRBJ1-1|TRBV6-1
TGTGCCAGCAGTGACTTAGCCTTAGAGAACACTGAAGCTTTCTTT
CASSDLALENTEAFF
>-|-|TRBJ2-5|TRBV7-2
TGTGCCAGCAGCTTTATGTACGAGGGGGGAAAAGAGACCCAGTACTTC
CASSFMYEGGKETQYF
>-|-|TRBJ1-4|TRBV28
TGTGCCAGCAGCTCCGTGGGGCACGAAAAACTGTTTTTT
CASSSVGHEKLFF
>-|-|TRBJ2-7|TRBV4-3
TGCGCCAGCAGCCAGGGGGGGGACAGAGCCTACGAGCAGTACTTC
CASSQGGDRAYEQYF
>-|-|TRBJ2-2|TRBV6-1
TGTGCCAGCAAGACAGGAGCTGGGACCGGGGAGCTGTTTTTT
CASKTGAGTGELFF
>TRBD2|-|TRBJ2-1|TRBV7-3
TGTGCCAGCAGCTCACTAGCGGGCAACGGTGAGCAGTTCTTC
CASSSLAGNGEQFF
>-|few|TRBJ1-1|TRBV7-2
TGTGCCAGCAGCTTACTGATGGGCACTGAAGCTTTCTTT
CASSLLMGTEAFF
>TRBD1|-|TRBJ2-3|TRBV5-1
TGCGCCAGCAGTAGACAGGGGCGTTCGGATACGCAGTATTTT
CASSRQGRSDTQYF
>-|-|TRBJ1-1|TRBV2
TGTGCCAGCAGTCGAATCCGACAGATGAACACTGAAGCTTTCTTT
CASSRIRQMNTEAFF
>TRBD1|-|TRBJ2-7|TRBV19
TGTGCCAGTAGTATCCGCAACAGGGGTGGGGTCGAGCAGTACTTC
CASSIRNRGGVEQYF
>-|-|TRBJ2-7|TRBV11-2
TGTGCCAGCAGCCCGGGGGCCATTTACGAGCAGTACTTC
CASSPGAIYEQYF
>-|once|TRBJ2-5|TRBV6-6
TGTGCCAGCAGTCGACAGTACCAAGAGACCCAGTACTTC
CASSRQYQETQYF
>-|-|TRBJ2-7|TRBV5-4
TGTGCCAGCAGCTTGGGAGGGTCCGAGCAGTACTTC
CASSLGGSEQYF
>-|-|TRBJ1-2|TRBV6-5
TGTGCCAGCACCAATGGGCTTATTGCTAACTATGGCTACACCTTC
CASTNGLIANYGYTF
>-|-|TRBJ2-1|TRBV11-3
TGTGCCAGCAGCTTAGTCGGGGTGACGGGAGAGCAGTTCTTC
CASSLVGVTGEQFF
>-|-|TRBJ2-3|TRBV7-8
TGTGCCAGCAGCTTAACCCGACTGGGACCAGATACGCAGTATTTT
CASSLTRLGPDTQYF
>-|once|TRBJ2-3|TRBV5-4
TGTGCCAGCAGCTGGCAGGCAGGGGTTGAAGATACGCAGTATTTT
CASSWQAGVEDTQYF
>-|-|TRBJ1-3|TRBV10-3
TGTGCCATCAGTACACAGGGAAAGACTGGAAACACCATATATTTT
CAISTQGKTGNTIYF
>TRBD2|-|TRBJ2-1|TRBV9
TGTGCCAGCAGCGTAGTAGCTAGCGGGGCCCATGAGCAGTTCTTC
CASSVVASGAHEQFF
>-|-|TRBJ2-7|TRBV2
TGTGCCAGCAGTTACGCCTCCTACGAGCAGTACTTC
CASSYASYEQYF
>TRBD1|-|TRBJ2-2|TRBV5-4
TGTGCCAGCAGCGCTCCGGGACAGTCGAACACCGGGGAGCTGTTTTTT
CASSAPGQSNTGELFF
>-|-|TRBJ2-7|TRBV7-9
TGTGCCAGCAGCCAAAACCCCTTTACGAGCGACGAGCAGTACTTC
CASSQNPFTSDEQYF
>TRBD1|-|TRBJ1-4|TRBV7-9
TGTGCCAGCAGCTTGGGACAGGTTGTGGGAACTAATGAAAAACTGTTTTTT
CASSLGQVVGTNEKLFF
>TRBD2|-|TRBJ2-1|TRBV18
TGTGCCACCGGGGGGGCTAGCGACGATGAGCAGTTCTTC
CATGGASDDEQFF
>TRBD1|-|TRBJ2-1|TRBV5-1
TGCGCCAGCAGTCATACCGGGACAGGAAGGAATGAGCAGTTCTTC
CASSHTGTGRNEQFF
>-|-|TRBJ1-5|TRBV27
TGTGCCAGCAGTGCCCTTGGGGCAGGGCAGAGCAATCAGCCCCAGCATTTT
CASSALGAGQSNQPQHF
>-|-|TRBJ2-3|TRBV19
TGTGCCAGTAGTAGGGCCGTGAGAAGAGATACGCAGTATTTT
CASSRAVRRDTQYF
>TRBD1|-|TRBJ1-6|TRBV7-8
TGTGCCAGCAGCTTGATGACAGGGACTAATTCACCCCTCCACTTT
CASSLMTGTNSPLHF
>TRBD2|-|TRBJ2-7|TRBV29-1
TGCAGCGTGGGGGCTAGCGGGGCCTACGAGCAGTACTTC
CSVGASGAYEQYF
>-|-|TRBJ1-4|TRBV5-4
TGTGCCAGCAGTGCCCAGGGAACCCCCGAAAAACTGTTTTTT
CASSAQGTPEKLFF
>-|-|TRBJ1-2|TRBV19
TGTGCCAGTAGTGCCCACGGGACACACTATGGCTACACCTTC
CASSAHGTHYGYTF
>-|-|TRBJ2-3|TRBV11-3
TGTGCCAGCAGCCCGGGCTCTAGCACAGATACGCAGTATTTT
CASSPGSSTDTQYF
>TRBD1|-|TRBJ2-2|TRBV7-9
TGTGCCAGCGGGGGGACAGGGGAAGGGACCGGGGAGCTGTTTTTT
CASGGTGEGTGELFF
>-|-|TRBJ2-2|TRBV9
TGTGCCAGCAGCGCTGGCGGCCCAGCTACGAACACCGGGGAGCTGTTTTTT
CASSAGGPATNTGELFF
>-|few|TRBJ1-1|TRBV10-3
TGTGCCATCAGAGATACAGGGAACACTGAAGCTTTCTTT
CAIRDTGNTEAFF
>TRBD1|-|TRBJ2-2|TRBV29-1
TGCAGCGTAAACAGGGGTGGAACCGGGGAGCTGTTTTTT
CSVNRGGTGELFF
>-|-|TRBJ1-2|TRBV30
TGTGCCTGGAGTGTACAGTGGGGCGTACGGGGCTACACCTTC
CAWSVQWGVRGYTF
>TRBD2|-|TRBJ2-7|TRBV12-5
TGTGCTAGTGGACTAGCGGGGGGGCTAGTCGAGCAGTACTTC
CASGLAGGLVEQYF
>-|-|TRBJ2-3|TRBV5-8
TGTGCCAGCAGCTTGGAAGGAGGGTATAGCACAGATACGCAGTATTTT
CASSLEGGYSTDTQYF
>TRBD1|-|TRBJ1-2|TRBV5-6
TGTGCCAGCAGCCCAGACAGGGAATCCAACTATGGCTACACCTTC
CASSPDRESNYGYTF
>-|-|TRBJ1-2|TRBV19
TGTGCCAGTAGTATAGTAGGGCACGACTATGGCTACACCTTC
CASSIVGHDYGYTF
>-|-|TRBJ2-1|TRBV18
TGTGCCAGCTCACCCCTACGCCTCAATGAGCAGTTCTTC
CASSPLRLNEQFF
>-|few|TRBJ1-5|TRBV2
TGTGCCAGCAGTGAATTCGCAGGGGAGGGCAATCAGCCCCAGCATTTT
CASSEFAGEGNQPQHF
>TRBD2|few|TRBJ2-1|TRBV9
TGTGCCAGCAGACCCGGTACCGGGGGGGCAGTGGGCAATGAGCAGTTCTTC
CASRPGTGGAVGNEQFF
>-|-|TRBJ2-7|TRBV10-3
TGTGCCATCGGCAGTGGGAGGGGACAGTCCTACGAGCAGTACTTC
CAIGSGRGQSYEQYF
>-|-|TRBJ2-5|TRBV28
TGTGCCAGCAGGAAGGCTTTAGGTTCGGAGACCCAGTACTTC
CASRKALGSETQYF